Below, 26 T cell receptor beta chains from the same sample are listed, as sequenced in a study of cytomegalovirus exposure and HLA in healthy donors. In the PCR, 60 Vbeta and 13 Jbeta primers were used. Data came from immunoSEQ multiplex PCR; TCRdb stores just in-frame clones and leaves some out. The table records under 130,000 clones, around 85% of them present only once. Source material: PBMCs. These receptors were obtained from a man aged 30-40 years in good health and CMV-seropositive.

The genes are TRBV4-2 and TRBJ2-7; TRBD2 matches 9 bases. V lost 0 bases and J lost 2; bases outside the gene matches: 5. The CDR3 extends over 16 amino acids. In germline, CDR1 is LGHNA, CDR2 YNFKEQ. The DNA of the CDR3 is TGTGCCAGCAGCCAAGATAATAGCGGGGGTGCCTACGAGCAGTACTTC. Amino acid sequence: CASSQDNSGGAYEQYF.

The chain is built from TRBV13 and TRBJ2-5, with D possibly matching TRBD2 (5 bases). The CDR3 covers 13 residues. Germline values: CDR1 PRHDT, CDR2 FYEKMQ (reference sequence). Trimming removed 6 bases at V and 1 base at J, with 9 bases between. The CDR3 protein is CASSTRPQETQYF. As DNA, the CDR3 is TGTGCCAGCAGTACTAGACCCCAAGAGACCCAGTACTTC.

The gene calls are TRBV11-2 and TRBJ1-3, with 8 bases that match TRBD1. CDR3 length: 16 amino acids. Unmatched junction bases numbered 9, after V lost 4 bases and J lost 4 bases. Per the germline V gene, CDR1 is SGHAT and CDR2 is FQNNGV. This chain's CDR3 is CASSSLRGDRGNTIYF. CDR3 bases: TGTGCCAGCAGCTCCCTCCGTGGGGACAGGGGAAACACCATATATTTT. Complete variable domain (other parts from reference TRBV11-2 and TRBJ1-3): EAGVAQSPRYKIIEKRQSVAFWCNPISGHATLYWYQQILGQGPKLLIQFQNNGVVDDSQLPKDRFSAERLKGVDSTLKIQPAKLEDSAVYLCASSSLRGDRGNTIYFGEGSWLTVV.

This chain uses TRBV9 with TRBJ2-1, with a possible D match to TRBD1 (7 bases). V lost 5 bases and J 4 bases, leaving 13 bases between the germline ends. This CDR3 contains 14 residues. Germline CDR1 SGDLS, CDR2 YYNGEE. The CDR3 loop is CASSGGGPYNEQFF. The CDR3 nucleotides are TGTGCCAGCAGTGGAGGGGGCCCGTACAATGAGCAGTTCTTC.

The CDR3: CASSWDRGGTEAFF. The CDR3, as DNA: TGCGCCAGCAGCTGGGACAGGGGAGGAACTGAAGCTTTCTTT. V and J are TRBV5-1 and TRBJ1-1; 10 bases agree with TRBD1. The CDR3 has 14 residues. Trimming removed 3 bases from V and 5 bases from J; junction bases left unmatched: 4. Germline CDR1 SGHRS, CDR2 YFSETQ.

This chain joins TRBV5-6 and TRBJ2-3; D possibly corresponds to TRBD2 (6 bases). Looked up from germline, CDR1 is SGHDT and CDR2 is YYEEEE. V shed 4 bases and J shed 2 bases, with 17 bases lying between them. The CDR3 contains 16 residues. CDR3: CASSPAGRRTTDTQYF. Here the CDR3 DNA reads TGTGCCAGCAGCCCCGCGGGGCGCAGAACCACAGATACGCAGTATTTT.

This chain joins TRBV7-9 and TRBJ2-7; 12 nucleotides align to TRBD2. Per germline, CDR1 SEHNR and CDR2 FQNEAQ (reference sequence). The J segment lost 9 bases and the V segment lost 5 bases, leaving 11 bases of the junction unmatched. CDR3 size: 15 residues. The CDR3 protein is CASSGGLAGPGRQYF. CDR3 DNA sequence: TGTGCCAGCAGCGGGGGACTAGCGGGCCCCGGGAGGCAGTACTTC. Combining the CDR3 with reference TRBV7-9 and TRBJ2-7 gives the whole variable domain DTGVSQNPRHKITKRGQNVTFRCDPISEHNRLYWYRQTLGQGPEFLTYFQNEAQLEKSRLLSDRFSAERPKGSFSTLEIQRTEQGDSAMYLCASSGGLAGPGRQYFGPGTRLTVT.

J is TRBJ2-1 and V is TRBV5-1, with 8 bases identical to TRBD2. Unmatched junction bases numbered 2, after V lost 0 bases and J lost 3 bases. The V gene's germline CDR1 is SGHRS and CDR2 YFSETQ. CDR3 size: 15 residues. CDR3 sequence: CASSLDGTSYNEQFF. The DNA for the CDR3 is TGCGCCAGCAGCTTGGACGGGACTAGCTACAATGAGCAGTTCTTC.

This clone turned up a few times. This sequence joins TRBV28 and TRBJ1-2; D may be TRBD1 (5 bases). There are 16 residues in the CDR3. Germline CDR1 reads MDHEN; CDR2 reads SYDVKM. V was clipped by 5 bases and J by 1 base, with 17 bases between them. The CDR3 protein is CASSRDRNLINYGYTF. The DNA of the CDR3 is TGTGCCAGCAGTCGCGACAGAAACCTTATTAACTATGGCTACACCTTC.

The chain's CDR3 is CASSLGPDRNTEAFF. CDR3 in DNA: TGTGCCAGCAGCTTAGGCCCGGACAGGAACACTGAAGCTTTCTTT. The chain employs TRBV11-2 and TRBJ1-1; possible D gene TRBD1, 6 bases. CDR3 length equals 15 residues. V dropped 1 base and J dropped 1 base, with 10 bases sitting between them. CDR1 and CDR2 from the germline V gene are SGHAT and FQNNGV.

The chain couples TRBV5-6 to TRBJ1-4; D unresolved. The V gene's germline CDR1 is SGHDT and CDR2 YYEEEE. The V gene lost 4 bases and the J gene lost 0 bases, with 16 bases spanning the gap. This CDR3 has 17 residues. This chain's CDR3 is CASSPRARRTTNEKLFF. CDR3 in DNA: TGTGCCAGCAGCCCGAGGGCGCGGCGGACAACTAATGAAAAACTGTTTTTT.

This clone was counted a single time. This chain uses TRBV4-1 with TRBJ1-5; perhaps TRBD1 as D (6 bases). Between the trimmed V and J ends, which lost 3 bases and 5 bases, there was a span of 11 bases. This CDR3 comprises 14 residues. Germline values: CDR1 MGHRA, CDR2 YSYEKL. As DNA, the CDR3 is TGCGCCAGCAGCCAGGAAAGACAGGATCAGCCCCAGCATTTT. Translating gives CASSQERQDQPQHF.

Comment on this clone: Other DNA sequences from this sample encode an identical CDR3 as well. The chain carries TRBV5-6 and TRBJ1-5; maybe TRBD1 (6 bases). The V end lost 0 bases, the J end lost 2 bases, and 15 bases lay between the germline ends. The CDR3 has 17 residues. CDR1 is SGHDT, CDR2 YYEEEE, per germline. CDR3 sequence reads: CASSLDGRGYGNQPQHF. CDR3 bases: TGTGCCAGCAGCTTGGATGGCAGGGGATACGGCAATCAGCCCCAGCATTTT.

J is TRBJ1-5 and V is TRBV9; no clear D gene. The V and J ends lost 0 bases and 3 bases respectively, with 10 bases between them. CDR3 length equals 15 residues. From germline, CDR1 is SGDLS and CDR2 YYNGEE. CDR3 bases: TGTGCCAGCAGCGTAGATCCGGGGTTCAATCAGCCCCAGCATTTT. Its protein is CASSVDPGFNQPQHF.

The chain couples TRBV6-1 to TRBJ2-5; 8 bases align to TRBD1. The germline V gene encodes CDR1 MNHNS and CDR2 SASEGT. V was pared by 4 bases and J by 4 bases, with 2 bases of the junction left unmatched. The CDR3 covers 13 residues. CDR3 residues: CASSGDRRETQYF. Here the CDR3 DNA reads TGTGCCAGCAGTGGGGACAGGAGAGAGACCCAGTACTTC.

V gene TRBV10-3 combines with J gene TRBJ1-1; tentative D call: TRBD1 (6 bases). V was clipped by 2 bases and J by 4 bases, with 14 bases between them. From germline, CDR1 is ENHRY and CDR2 SYGVKD. This CDR3 has 15 amino acids. Here the CDR3 DNA reads TGTGCCATCAGTGAGATGCAGGGGAGAGGCACTGAAGCTTTCTTT. This translates into CAISEMQGRGTEAFF.

About this clone: This specimen includes other DNA sequences encoding the same CDR3. V gene TRBV27 combines with J gene TRBJ1-2; the D is unclear. Germline V gives CDR1 MNHEY, CDR2 SMNVEV (reference sequence). Trimming pared 2 bases from V and 7 bases from J, leaving 20 bases between. The CDR3 totals 16 residues. DNA for the CDR3: TGTGCCAGCAGTTTAGTTTATGGATCCGATAGCGGTGGCTACACCTTC. Protein sequence: CASSLVYGSDSGGYTF.

The chain is built from TRBV4-2 and TRBJ1-1, with 9 bases fitting TRBD1. Germline CDR1 and CDR2: LGHNA and YNFKEQ. The CDR3 extends over 16 amino acids. V gave up 4 bases and J gave up 1 base; unmatched junction bases: 7. The CDR3 DNA is TGTGCCAGCAGCCGAACTTGGGACAGGGCGAACACTGAAGCTTTCTTT. Encoded protein: CASSRTWDRANTEAFF.

V usage is TRBV7-8 and J usage is TRBJ1-3; D possibly corresponds to TRBD1 (5 bases). This CDR3 has 13 residues. Germline values: CDR1 SGHVS, CDR2 FQNEAQ. Trimming cost V 2 bases and J 6 bases, with 8 bases left between them. CDR3 sequence (DNA): TGTGCCAGCAGCTTACCAGGGTCAAACACCATATATTTT. Translation: CASSLPGSNTIYF.

For the CDR3, the DNA is TGTGCCAGCTCACCACCGGGACAGGAGATCACAGATACGCAGTATTTT. Its translation is CASSPPGQEITDTQYF. The genes are TRBV18 and TRBJ2-3; the match to TRBD1 covers 8 bases. V shed 0 bases, J shed 2 bases, and the junction held 4 bases outside the gene matches. CDR1 and CDR2 (germline): KGHSH, LQKENI. This CDR3 has 16 amino acids.

The chain recombines TRBV4-1 with TRBJ1-6; 7 nucleotides agree with TRBD1. Per the germline V gene, CDR1 is MGHRA and CDR2 is YSYEKL. J gave up 8 bases and V 3 bases, and 7 bases lay outside the gene matches. The CDR3 has 15 residues. In nucleotides, the CDR3 is TGCGCCAGCAGCCAGGATGACAGGGCGGATTCACCCCTCCACTTT. Translated: CASSQDDRADSPLHF.

This clone was observed a few times. The J gene is TRBJ2-7, the V gene TRBV5-1; a possible D gene is TRBD2 (5 bases). Germline V CDR1 and CDR2: SGHRS, YFSETQ. The germline V and J ends were trimmed by 5 bases and 3 bases, with 15 bases remaining between them. The CDR3 is 14 residues long. This CDR3 is CASREEPLLYEQYF. For the CDR3, the DNA is TGCGCCAGCAGGGAGGAACCTCTTCTCTACGAGCAGTACTTC.

The chain couples TRBV5-1 to TRBJ2-7, with a tentative D call TRBD2 (6 bases). The V end lost 0 bases, the J end lost 3 bases, and 10 bases lay between the germline ends. CDR1 and CDR2 (germline): SGHRS, YFSETQ. This CDR3 contains 14 residues. CDR3 nucleotide sequence: TGCGCCAGCAGCTTGGGGGGACTCAACTACGAGCAGTACTTC. This gives the protein CASSLGGLNYEQYF.

V gene TRBV29-1 combines with J gene TRBJ1-2; 12 nucleotides match TRBD1. Germline CDR1 SQVTM, CDR2 ANQGSEA. This CDR3 comprises 15 residues. With V trimmed by 3 bases and J by 8 bases, 10 bases remained unmatched. The CDR3 sequence: CSVEAGTGGVRGYTF. The DNA of the CDR3 is TGCAGCGTTGAGGCCGGGACAGGGGGCGTGCGGGGCTACACCTTC.

There are a few counts of this clone. The rearrangement links TRBV5-1 to TRBJ1-6; D gene ambiguous. The CDR3 loop spans 13 amino acids. CDR1 is SGHRS, CDR2 YFSETQ, per germline. Trimming left V 4 bases short and J 7 bases short, with 9 bases between. The CDR3 spells CASSDPGNSPLHF. The DNA of the CDR3 is TGCGCCAGCAGCGACCCCGGGAATTCACCCCTCCACTTT.

The chain is built from TRBV10-2 and TRBJ1-6; the D gene is possibly TRBD1 (5 bases). Deletions cut 7 bases from V and 0 bases from J, with 10 bases between. CDR3 length: 15 residues. Germline V CDR1 and CDR2: WSHSY, SAAADI. CDR3 nucleotide sequence: TGCGCCAGCAATCCAGACAGCTCCTATAATTCACCCCTCCACTTT. Its protein is CASNPDSSYNSPLHF.